The table lists the clone carrying this T cell receptor (beta chain) with many counts. The antigen remains unidentified. These data are taken from a study of T-cell memory formation after mild COVID-19. Whole-study results and caveats: Whereas later expanders leaned CD4+, clones contracting day 15 to 85 showed a balanced CD4/CD8 makeup. Some clones that responded were present in memory (sampled pre-infection), which suggests cross-reactive memory joined. CD4+ contracting clones were found mainly in CM and EM, and CD8+ ones in EMRA.

This CDR3 has 13 amino acids. Deletions cut 4 bases from V and 5 bases from J, with 11 bases between. TCRdb recomputed calls from the 5' RACE reads with MiXCR, one row per CDR3 protein. This sample has 350,000 to 500,000 distinct CDR3 sequences, with around 20% found just once. This clonotype was sampled from an adult woman who had mild COVID-19 (a few samples of this study predate the infection). Cell type and time point are not known. The V call is TRBV12-3 or TRBV12-4, the J call TRBJ1-1; TRBD1 is a possible D gene (5 bases). Sequencing was performed on PBMCs or a T cell subset sorted from them (not recorded which). The CDR3 nucleotides are TGTGCCAGCAGTTCCGGGGGTGGGACTGAAGCTTTCTTT. Translation gives CASSSGGGTEAFF.